The clone carrying this TCR beta chain was seen only once. The repertoire was sequenced with immunoSEQ multiplex PCR; TCRdb's copy has only in-frame clones and lacks some. The data hold approximately 2.1 million clones, with over 90% observed a single time. All donors were healthy HIV-negative adults lacking recent acute infections or vaccinations. The donors were all Caucasian adults (living in Nashville, Tennessee). This sample is drawn from a study of shared clonotypes between healthy human individuals. Germline-derived CDR1 and CDR2 are MNHEY and SVGAGI. V lost 6 bases and J 0 bases, leaving 11 bases between the germline ends. The CDR3 runs to 15 residues.

The V call is TRBV6-5, the J call TRBJ2-2; D not certain. Input material: naive CD4+ T cells from PBMCs. Subset specified: CD45RA+ positively selected. This clonotype was obtained from a man in his late teens or twenties in good health. Some clones in this sample may be carry-over from other donors' samples. The CDR3 coding sequence is TGTGCCAGCAGCCGAGCACAGACGAACACCGGGGAGCTGTTTTTT. It translates to CASSRAQTNTGELFF.